This T cell receptor beta chain originates from a study of cytomegalovirus exposure and HLA in healthy donors. General study results and limits: What a later analysis reportedly showed was that an Asian-associated ancestry cluster had fewer N-insertions than the approximately 700-donor mean.

With respect to this clone: Its antigen is undetermined.

In the PCR, 60 Vbeta and 13 Jbeta primers were used. Some clones are missing from TCRdb's copy, which holds only in-frame ones; the method was immunoSEQ multiplex PCR. Of 150,000 to 200,000 clones in the sample, around 75% are singletons; the top ten hold around 0.42%. CDR3 size: 13 residues. The sequencing input was PBMCs. The clonotype comes from a male donor in good health and CMV-seropositive. The chain joins TRBV21-1 to TRBJ2-7; TRBD1, the table's D call, was not compared with the DNA. TRBV21-1 is assigned pseudogene status. The CDR3 DNA is TGTGCCAGGATTGACACTGGGTATTTAGAGCAGTACTTC. This gives the protein CARIDTGYLEQYF.